The 24 T cell receptor beta chains presented below share a single source sample, sequenced in a study of multiple sclerosis patients with progressive multifocal leukoencephalopathy. The time point was: time of PML onset. Sequencing was performed with immunoSEQ multiplex PCR; in TCRdb, only in-frame clones are kept and a portion is missing. The table records 25,000 to 35,000 clones, approximately 89% of them present only once. Sequenced material: PBMCs, taken from a patient treated with natalizumab. The receptor source for this set is a woman in her 30s with progressive multifocal leukoencephalopathy.

The chain joins TRBV19 to TRBJ2-2, with 8 nucleotides matching TRBD2. The CDR3 is 15 amino acids. J lost 2 bases, V lost 5 bases, and 4 bases had no gene match. Looked up from germline, CDR1 is LNHDA and CDR2 is SQIVND (reference sequence). CDR3 nucleotides: TGTGCCAGTAGTCAGGCGGGGGGCAACACCGGGGAGCTGTTTTTT. The encoded protein is CASSQAGGNTGELFF.

This sequence joins TRBV30 and TRBJ2-1; D gene ambiguous. Germline V gene lookup returns CDR1 GTSNPN and CDR2 SVGIG (reference sequence). CDR3 length: 15 residues. V was clipped by 5 bases and J by 7 bases, with 21 bases between them. The CDR3 sequence is CAWCLGFNSFNEQFF. The CDR3 DNA reads TGTGCCTGGTGTCTAGGCTTTAACTCGTTTAATGAGCAGTTCTTC.

V and J are TRBV6-5 and TRBJ2-7; 8 bases match TRBD1. Trimming removed 5 bases from V and 4 bases from J; junction bases left unmatched: 10. The CDR3 contains 15 residues. Germline assignment: CDR1 MNHEY and CDR2 SVGAGI. CDR3 DNA sequence: TGTGCCAGCAGTCCACTACTCACAGGGGGGTACGAGCAGTACTTC. Translating gives CASSPLLTGGYEQYF.

The rearrangement uses TRBV6-6 and TRBJ2-7; maybe TRBD2 (7 bases). This CDR3 has 13 amino acids. V gave up 10 bases and J gave up 2 bases, with 15 bases separating them. CDR1 is MNHNY, CDR2 SVGAGI, per germline (reference sequence). This CDR3 is CATLGGAPYEQYF. The CDR3 nucleotides are TGTGCCACCCTAGGGGGGGCCCCCTACGAGCAGTACTTC.

CDR3 DNA sequence: TGTGCCAGCAGTGACGGAGCGGGATCCAAAGGATTCTTC. Translated: CASSDGAGSKGFF. This rearrangement joins TRBV6-5 to TRBJ2-1; 7 bases match TRBD2. CDR3 size: 13 residues. The V segment lost 5 bases and the J segment 16 bases; nucleotides outside the gene matches: 14. Germline-derived CDR1 and CDR2 are MNHEY and SVGAGI.

The rearrangement joins TRBV30 to TRBJ2-5; 7 bases align to TRBD1. Germline loops: CDR1 GTSNPN, CDR2 SVGIG (reference sequence). J gave up 1 base and V 2 bases, and 1 base lay outside the gene matches. The CDR3 sequence is 13 residues long. For the CDR3, the DNA is TGTGCCTGGAGTTGGGACAGCCAAGAGACCCAGTACTTC. Amino acid sequence: CAWSWDSQETQYF.

V is TRBV29-1 and J is TRBJ2-2; perhaps D is TRBD1 or TRBD2 (5 bases each). The CDR3 totals 14 residues. V lost 4 bases and J 3 bases, leaving 12 bases between the germline ends. Germline V gives CDR1 SQVTM, CDR2 ANQGSEA. The CDR3 DNA reads as TGCAGCGTTGTTTCCGGGGCTGACACCGGGGAGCTGTTTTTT. It yields the protein CSVVSGADTGELFF.

The chain employs TRBV6-5 and TRBJ2-3, with 11 bases fitting TRBD2. The CDR3 has 16 amino acids. Germline CDR1 is MNHEY and CDR2 is SVGAGI. V lost 2 bases, J lost 6 bases, and 7 bases stayed unmatched. As DNA, the CDR3 is TGTGCCAGCAGTTACGCTAGCGGGGGGCCCTGGGATACGCAGTATTTT. Its protein product is CASSYASGGPWDTQYF.

CDR3 nucleotides: TGTGCCAGCAGTTCCCCGACAGGGGGCGACTATGGCTACACCTTC. This translates into CASSSPTGGDYGYTF. The chain employs TRBV28 and TRBJ1-2, with 10 bases fitting TRBD1. CDR1 is MDHEN, CDR2 SYDVKM, per germline. V shed 4 bases, J shed 3 bases, and the junction held 5 bases outside the gene matches. The CDR3 has 15 residues.

This clone was seen just once. J is TRBJ2-3 and V is TRBV4-2, with TRBD2 matching over 12 bases. CDR3 size: 17 residues. J gave up 4 bases and V 3 bases, and 8 bases lay outside the gene matches. Germline V gene sequence: CDR1 LGHNA, CDR2 YNFKEQ. The DNA of the CDR3 is TGTGCCAGCAGCCAGCAGCCTAGCGGGGGGGCTCCAGATACGCAGTATTTT. It yields the protein CASSQQPSGGAPDTQYF.

The V and J genes are TRBV6-5 and TRBJ2-7, with TRBD2 as a possible D gene (5 bases). The V end lost 6 bases, the J end lost 0 bases, and 9 bases lay between the germline ends. Germline CDR1 reads MNHEY; CDR2 reads SVGAGI. This CDR3 is built from 13 residues. The chain's CDR3 is CASRLSASYEQYF. The CDR3 DNA reads TGTGCCAGCAGACTTAGCGCCTCCTACGAGCAGTACTTC.

The V and J genes are TRBV5-5 and TRBJ1-6; D is ambiguous. This CDR3 has 13 amino acids. CDR1 is SGHKS, CDR2 YYEKEE, per germline (reference sequence). Trimming removed 0 bases from V and 7 bases from J, with 5 bases in between. CDR3 sequence: CASSLAENSPLHF. The CDR3 nucleotides are TGTGCCAGCAGCTTGGCCGAGAATTCACCCCTCCACTTT.

J is TRBJ2-2 and V is TRBV15; 8 bases align to TRBD1. The CDR3 has 16 amino acids. Germline loops: CDR1 LNHNV, CDR2 YYDKDF (reference sequence). Losses at the gene ends were 6 bases for V and 1 base for J; bases not matched to a gene: 7. The CDR3: CATRVQGGGNTGELFF. The CDR3 DNA reads TGTGCCACCAGGGTACAGGGGGGTGGGAACACCGGGGAGCTGTTTTTT.

This sequence joins TRBV30 and TRBJ1-5; 9 bases map to TRBD1. This CDR3 has 14 amino acids. The germline V gene encodes CDR1 GTSNPN and CDR2 SVGIG (reference sequence). Trimming took 1 base from V and 4 from J; bases not matched to a gene: 2. Here the CDR3 reads CAWSAGTGNQPQHF. The CDR3 nucleotides are TGTGCCTGGAGTGCCGGGACAGGGAATCAGCCCCAGCATTTT.

This clone was seen once. The V call is TRBV18, the J call TRBJ1-1, with 9 bases identical to TRBD1. Germline CDR1 and CDR2: KGHSH and LQKENI. V was pared by 2 bases and J by 4 bases, with 2 bases of the junction left unmatched. This CDR3 is built from 14 residues. The CDR3 DNA reads as TGTGCCAGCTCACCAACAGGGGGCGGCACTGAAGCTTTCTTT. Translating it yields CASSPTGGGTEAFF.

This clone was recorded a few times. The chain recombines TRBV6-1 with TRBJ2-7, with 7 nucleotides matching TRBD1. The trim removed 6 bases at V and 7 bases at J, leaving 9 bases unmatched. The CDR3 runs 13 residues. In germline, CDR1 is MNHNS, CDR2 SASEGT. CDR3 residues: CASSSDRAREQYF. CDR3 DNA: TGTGCCAGCAGCTCTGACAGGGCTAGGGAGCAGTACTTC.

V is TRBV7-3 and J is TRBJ2-1, with 7 bases aligning to TRBD1. The V gene's germline CDR1 is SGHTA and CDR2 FQGTGA. CDR3 length: 14 amino acids. The V and J ends lost 5 bases and 2 bases, in that order; junction bases with no gene match: 3. CDR3 sequence reads: CASSEGATYNEQFF. For the CDR3, the DNA is TGTGCCAGCAGCGAGGGGGCGACCTACAATGAGCAGTTCTTC.

Concerning this clone: A read error may produce the germline difference seen at one junction end. The V gene is TRBV15, the J gene TRBJ2-5; 7 bases are a match to TRBD1. Germline V gene lookup returns CDR1 LNHNV and CDR2 YYDKDF (reference sequence). This CDR3 contains 13 residues. CDR3: CATSRDREETQYF. CDR3 coding DNA: TGTGCCACCAGCCGAGACAGGGAAGAGACCCAGTACTTC.

The chain uses TRBV13 and TRBJ1-1; no clear D gene. This CDR3 is built from 15 residues. CDR1 and CDR2 (germline): PRHDT, FYEKMQ (reference sequence). Trimming stripped 4 bases from V and 1 base from J, with 13 bases between. CDR3 DNA: TGTGCCAGCAGCTCTGTCTCGGAGACGAACACTGAAGCTTTCTTT. It translates to CASSSVSETNTEAFF.

This clone was observed a single time. The chain uses TRBV28 and TRBJ2-5; D perhaps matches TRBD2 (6 bases). With 1 base removed from V and 2 bases from J, the gap between germline ends came to 11 bases. This CDR3 spans 15 amino acids. Looked up from germline, CDR1 is MDHEN and CDR2 is SYDVKM. The chain's CDR3 is CASSLSGGGQETQYF. For the CDR3, the DNA is TGTGCCAGCAGTTTATCTGGGGGAGGTCAAGAGACCCAGTACTTC.

The genes are TRBV6-5 and TRBJ2-4; perhaps TRBD1 as D (6 bases). CDR1 and CDR2 from the germline V gene are MNHEY and SVGAGI. CDR3 length: 14 amino acids. With 6 bases removed from V and 2 bases from J, the gap between germline ends came to 11 bases. Here the CDR3 reads CASRTGYPKNIQYF. CDR3 coding DNA: TGTGCCAGCAGAACAGGGTACCCCAAAAACATTCAGTACTTC.

The CDR3 DNA sequence: TGCGCCAGCAGTCGGACTAAAGACGAGCAGTACTTC. It translates to CASSRTKDEQYF. This rearrangement joins TRBV10-2 to TRBJ2-5; TRBD2 might be the D (6 bases). The DNA matches TRBJ2-7 better at its end, which makes the J call doubtful. The CDR3 runs to 12 residues. CDR1 and CDR2 from the germline V gene are WSHSY and SAAADI.

This chain's CDR3 is CASSLRVGTGVNQPQHF. DNA of the CDR3: TGTGCCAGCAGTCTACGTGTTGGGACAGGTGTCAATCAGCCCCAGCATTTT. The V and J genes are TRBV28 and TRBJ1-5; 8 nucleotides line up with TRBD1. The ends lost 5 bases at V and 3 bases at J; junction bases unmatched: 12. The CDR3 has 17 residues. Germline V gene sequence: CDR1 MDHEN, CDR2 SYDVKM.

This clone was observed a few times. V is TRBV10-3 and J is TRBJ1-1; D remains unclear. The V end lost 8 bases, the J end lost 0 bases, and 10 bases lay between the germline ends. The CDR3 totals 13 residues. CDR1 and CDR2 from the germline V gene are ENHRY and SYGVKD. The CDR3 coding sequence is TGTGCCATCCGTCCGGACTTGAACACTGAAGCTTTCTTT. This sequence encodes CAIRPDLNTEAFF.